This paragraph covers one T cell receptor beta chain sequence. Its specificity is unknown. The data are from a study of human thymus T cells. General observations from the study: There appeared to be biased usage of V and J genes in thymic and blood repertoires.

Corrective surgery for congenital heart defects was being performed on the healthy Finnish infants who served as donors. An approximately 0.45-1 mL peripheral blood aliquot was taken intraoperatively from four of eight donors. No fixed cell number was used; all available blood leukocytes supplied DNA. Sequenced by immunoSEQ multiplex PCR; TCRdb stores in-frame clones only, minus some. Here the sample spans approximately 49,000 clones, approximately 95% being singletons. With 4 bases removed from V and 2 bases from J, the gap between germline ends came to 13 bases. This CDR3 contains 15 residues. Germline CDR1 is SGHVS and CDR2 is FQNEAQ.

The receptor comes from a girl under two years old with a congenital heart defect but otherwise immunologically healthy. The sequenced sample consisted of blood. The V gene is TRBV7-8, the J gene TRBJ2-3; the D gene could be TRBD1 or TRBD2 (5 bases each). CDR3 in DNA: TGTGCCAGCAGCTCAACAGGACTGTCCACAGATACGCAGTATTTT. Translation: CASSSTGLSTDTQYF. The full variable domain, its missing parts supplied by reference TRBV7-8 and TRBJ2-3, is GAGVSQSPRYKVAKRGQDVALRCDPISGHVSLFWYQQALGQGPEFLTYFQNEAQLDKSGLPSDRFFAERPEGSVSTLKIQRTQQEDSAVYLCASSSTGLSTDTQYFGPGTRLTVL.